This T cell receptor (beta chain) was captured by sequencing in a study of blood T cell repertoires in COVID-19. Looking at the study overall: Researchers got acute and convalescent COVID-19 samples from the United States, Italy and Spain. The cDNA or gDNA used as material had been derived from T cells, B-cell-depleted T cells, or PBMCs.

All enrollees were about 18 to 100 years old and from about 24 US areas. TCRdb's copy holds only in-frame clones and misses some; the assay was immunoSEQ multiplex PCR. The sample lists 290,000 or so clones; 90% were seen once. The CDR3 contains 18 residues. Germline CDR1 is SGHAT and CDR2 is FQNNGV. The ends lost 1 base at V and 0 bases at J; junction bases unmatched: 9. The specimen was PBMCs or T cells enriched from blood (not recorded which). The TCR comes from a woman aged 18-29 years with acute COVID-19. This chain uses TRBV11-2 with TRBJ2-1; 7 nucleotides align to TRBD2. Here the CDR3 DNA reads TGTGCCAGCAGCTTAGTAATGGCTAGCGGTAGCTCCTACAATGAGCAGTTCTTC. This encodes CASSLVMASGSSYNEQFF.